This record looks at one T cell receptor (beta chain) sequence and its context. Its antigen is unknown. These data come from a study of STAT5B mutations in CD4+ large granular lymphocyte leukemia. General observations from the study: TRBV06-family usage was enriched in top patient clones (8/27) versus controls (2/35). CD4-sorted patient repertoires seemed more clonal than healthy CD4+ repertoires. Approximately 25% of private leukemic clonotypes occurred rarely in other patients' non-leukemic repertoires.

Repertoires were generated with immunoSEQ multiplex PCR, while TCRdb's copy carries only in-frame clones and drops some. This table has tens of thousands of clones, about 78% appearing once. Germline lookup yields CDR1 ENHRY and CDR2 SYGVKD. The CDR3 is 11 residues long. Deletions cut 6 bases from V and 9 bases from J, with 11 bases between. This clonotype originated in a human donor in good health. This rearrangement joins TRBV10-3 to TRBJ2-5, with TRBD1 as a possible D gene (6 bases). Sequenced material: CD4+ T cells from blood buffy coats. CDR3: CAIRGAGPQYF. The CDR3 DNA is TGTGCCATCAGGGGGGCCGGGCCCCAGTACTTC.